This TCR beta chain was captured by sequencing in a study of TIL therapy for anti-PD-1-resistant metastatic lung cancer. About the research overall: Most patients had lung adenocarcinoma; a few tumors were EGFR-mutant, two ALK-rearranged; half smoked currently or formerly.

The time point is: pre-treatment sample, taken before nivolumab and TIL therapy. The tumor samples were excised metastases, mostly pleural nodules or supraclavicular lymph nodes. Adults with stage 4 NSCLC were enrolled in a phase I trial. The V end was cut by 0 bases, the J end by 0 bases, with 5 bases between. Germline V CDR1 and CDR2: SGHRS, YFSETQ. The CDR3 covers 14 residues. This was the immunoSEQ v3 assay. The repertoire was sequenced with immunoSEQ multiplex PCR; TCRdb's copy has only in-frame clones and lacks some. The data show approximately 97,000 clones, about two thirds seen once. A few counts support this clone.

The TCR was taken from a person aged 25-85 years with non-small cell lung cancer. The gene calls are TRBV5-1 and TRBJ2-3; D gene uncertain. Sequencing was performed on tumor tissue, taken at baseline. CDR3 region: CASSLGRSTDTQYF. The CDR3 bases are TGCGCCAGCAGCTTGGGGCGGAGCACAGATACGCAGTATTTT.